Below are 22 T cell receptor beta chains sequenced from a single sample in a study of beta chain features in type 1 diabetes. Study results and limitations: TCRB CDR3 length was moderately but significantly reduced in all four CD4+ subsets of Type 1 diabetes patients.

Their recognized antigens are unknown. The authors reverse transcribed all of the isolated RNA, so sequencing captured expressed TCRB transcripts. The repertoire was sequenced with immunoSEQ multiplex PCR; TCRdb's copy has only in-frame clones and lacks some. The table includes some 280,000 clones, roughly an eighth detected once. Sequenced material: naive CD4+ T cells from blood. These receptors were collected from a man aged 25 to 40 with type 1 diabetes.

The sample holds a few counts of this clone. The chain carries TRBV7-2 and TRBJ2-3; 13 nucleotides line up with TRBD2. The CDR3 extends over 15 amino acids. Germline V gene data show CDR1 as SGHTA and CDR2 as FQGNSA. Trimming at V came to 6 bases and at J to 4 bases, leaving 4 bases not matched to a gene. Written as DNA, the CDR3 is TGTGCCAGCAGGCGAGGACTAGCGGGAGCAGATACGCAGTATTTT. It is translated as CASRRGLAGADTQYF.

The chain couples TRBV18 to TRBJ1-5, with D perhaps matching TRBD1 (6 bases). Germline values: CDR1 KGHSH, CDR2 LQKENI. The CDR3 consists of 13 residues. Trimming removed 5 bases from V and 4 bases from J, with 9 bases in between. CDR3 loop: CASSEGQNQPQHF. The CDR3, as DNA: TGTGCCAGCTCAGAGGGACAAAATCAGCCCCAGCATTTT.

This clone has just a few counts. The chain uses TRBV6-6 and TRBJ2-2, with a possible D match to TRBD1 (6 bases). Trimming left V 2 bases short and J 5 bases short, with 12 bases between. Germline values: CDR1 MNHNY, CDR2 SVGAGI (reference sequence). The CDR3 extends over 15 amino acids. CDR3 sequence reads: CASSYQAGVTGELFF. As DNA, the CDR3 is TGTGCCAGCAGTTACCAGGCAGGGGTTACCGGGGAGCTGTTTTTT.

The CDR3 bases are TGCGCCAGCAGCTTTGGAGGGCCCCTCGGTGAGCAGTACTTC. This encodes CASSFGGPLGEQYF. The chain has TRBV5-1 and TRBJ2-7; weak D call: TRBD2 (6 bases). Between the trimmed V and J ends, which lost 2 bases and 7 bases, there was a span of 16 bases. The CDR3 has 14 amino acids. Germline values: CDR1 SGHRS, CDR2 YFSETQ.

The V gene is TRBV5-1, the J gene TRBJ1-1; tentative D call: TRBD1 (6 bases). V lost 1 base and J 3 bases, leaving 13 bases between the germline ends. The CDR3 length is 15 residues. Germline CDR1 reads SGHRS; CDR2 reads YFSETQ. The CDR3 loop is CASSLRTGKDTEAFF. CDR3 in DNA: TGCGCCAGCAGCTTGCGTACAGGGAAGGACACTGAAGCTTTCTTT.

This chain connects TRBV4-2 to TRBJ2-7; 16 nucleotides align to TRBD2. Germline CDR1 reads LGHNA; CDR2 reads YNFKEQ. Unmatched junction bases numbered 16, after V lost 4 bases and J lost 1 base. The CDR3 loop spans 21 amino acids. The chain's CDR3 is CASSRDSDPGLAGGISYEQYF. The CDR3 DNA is TGTGCCAGCAGCCGAGACTCAGACCCGGGACTAGCGGGAGGGATTTCCTACGAGCAGTACTTC.

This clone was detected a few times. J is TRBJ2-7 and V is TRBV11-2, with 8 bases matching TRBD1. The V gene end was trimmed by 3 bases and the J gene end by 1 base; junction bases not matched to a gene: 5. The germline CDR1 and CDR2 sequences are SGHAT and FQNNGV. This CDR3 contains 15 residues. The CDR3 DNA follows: TGTGCCAGCAGCTTGTCGACAGGGGCTTCCTACGAGCAGTACTTC. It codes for CASSLSTGASYEQYF.

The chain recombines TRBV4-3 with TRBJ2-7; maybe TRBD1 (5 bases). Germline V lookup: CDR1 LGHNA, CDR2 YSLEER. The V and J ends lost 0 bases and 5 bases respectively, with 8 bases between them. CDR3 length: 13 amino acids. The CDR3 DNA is TGCGCCAGCAGCCAAGAGTTACAGGACGAGCAGTACTTC. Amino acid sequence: CASSQELQDEQYF.

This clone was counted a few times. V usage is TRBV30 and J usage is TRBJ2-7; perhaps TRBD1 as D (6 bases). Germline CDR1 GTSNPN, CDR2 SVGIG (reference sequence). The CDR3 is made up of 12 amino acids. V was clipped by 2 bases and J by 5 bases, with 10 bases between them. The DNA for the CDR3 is TGTGCCTGGAGTCGTCAGGGGCACGAGCAGTACTTC. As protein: CAWSRQGHEQYF.

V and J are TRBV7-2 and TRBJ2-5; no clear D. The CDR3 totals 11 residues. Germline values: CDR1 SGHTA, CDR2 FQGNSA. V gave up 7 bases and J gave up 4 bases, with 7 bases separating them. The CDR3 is CASTPGETQYF. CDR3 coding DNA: TGTGCCAGCACCCCCGGAGAGACCCAGTACTTC.

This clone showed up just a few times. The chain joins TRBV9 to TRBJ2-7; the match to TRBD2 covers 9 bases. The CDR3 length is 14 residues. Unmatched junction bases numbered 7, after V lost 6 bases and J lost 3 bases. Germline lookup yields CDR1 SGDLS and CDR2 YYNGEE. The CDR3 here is CASNPAGGNYEQYF. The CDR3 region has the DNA TGTGCCAGCAACCCAGCGGGGGGTAACTACGAGCAGTACTTC.

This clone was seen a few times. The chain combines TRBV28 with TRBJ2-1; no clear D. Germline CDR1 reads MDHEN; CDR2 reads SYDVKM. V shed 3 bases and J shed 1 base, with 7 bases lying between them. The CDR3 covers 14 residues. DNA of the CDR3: TGTGCCAGCAGTTTTGACGGGTCCTACAATGAGCAGTTCTTC. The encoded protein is CASSFDGSYNEQFF.

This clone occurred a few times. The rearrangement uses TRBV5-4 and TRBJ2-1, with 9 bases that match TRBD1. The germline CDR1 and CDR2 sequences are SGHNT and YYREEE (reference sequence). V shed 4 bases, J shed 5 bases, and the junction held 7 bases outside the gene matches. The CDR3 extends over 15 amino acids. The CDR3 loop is CASSGGGQGDNEQFF. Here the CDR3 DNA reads TGTGCCAGCAGCGGAGGGGGACAGGGAGACAATGAGCAGTTCTTC.

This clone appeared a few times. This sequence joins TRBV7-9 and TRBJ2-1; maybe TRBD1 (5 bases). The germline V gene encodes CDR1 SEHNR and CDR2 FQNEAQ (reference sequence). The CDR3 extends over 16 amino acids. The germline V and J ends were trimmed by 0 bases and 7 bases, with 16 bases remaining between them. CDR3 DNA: TGTGCCAGCAGCTTAGCGGAGACAGTCCTGGATAATGAGCAGTTCTTC. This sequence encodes CASSLAETVLDNEQFF.

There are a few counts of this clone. CDR3 loop: CASSLAPDRNTEAFF. Written as DNA, the CDR3 is TGTGCCAGCAGCTTGGCACCAGATCGGAACACTGAAGCTTTCTTT. The V gene is TRBV5-4, the J gene TRBJ1-1; D is ambiguous. Germline CDR1 SGHNT, CDR2 YYREEE (reference sequence). The CDR3 is made up of 15 amino acids. The V gene lost 0 bases and the J gene lost 1 base, with 10 bases spanning the gap.

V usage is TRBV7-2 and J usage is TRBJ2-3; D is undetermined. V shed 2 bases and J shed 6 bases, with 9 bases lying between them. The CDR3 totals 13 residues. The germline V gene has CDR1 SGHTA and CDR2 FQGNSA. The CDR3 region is CASSLRQADTQYF. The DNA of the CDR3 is TGTGCCAGCAGCTTACGCCAAGCCGATACGCAGTATTTT.

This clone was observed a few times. The CDR3 DNA sequence: TGTGCCATCAGCGATCCAACAGGTTACAATGAGCAGTTCTTC. It is translated as CAISDPTGYNEQFF. The V call is TRBV10-3, the J call TRBJ2-1, with D possibly being TRBD1 (5 bases). The CDR3 is 14 amino acids. CDR1 is ENHRY, CDR2 SYGVKD, per germline. Between the trimmed V and J ends, which lost 6 bases and 4 bases, there was a span of 13 bases.

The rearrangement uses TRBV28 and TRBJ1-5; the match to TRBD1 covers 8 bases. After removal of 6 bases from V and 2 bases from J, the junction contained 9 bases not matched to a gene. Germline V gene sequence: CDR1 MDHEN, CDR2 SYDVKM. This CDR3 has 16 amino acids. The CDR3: CASSFLGQGGNQPQHF. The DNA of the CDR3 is TGTGCCAGCAGCTTCTTAGGACAGGGCGGCAATCAGCCCCAGCATTTT.

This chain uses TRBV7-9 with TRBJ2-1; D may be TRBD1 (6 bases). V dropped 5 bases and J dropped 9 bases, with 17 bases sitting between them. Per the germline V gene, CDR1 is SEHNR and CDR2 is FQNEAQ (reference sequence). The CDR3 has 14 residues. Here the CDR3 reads CASSLLKGELEQFF. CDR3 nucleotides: TGTGCCAGCAGCCTATTGAAGGGGGAGCTTGAGCAGTTCTTC.

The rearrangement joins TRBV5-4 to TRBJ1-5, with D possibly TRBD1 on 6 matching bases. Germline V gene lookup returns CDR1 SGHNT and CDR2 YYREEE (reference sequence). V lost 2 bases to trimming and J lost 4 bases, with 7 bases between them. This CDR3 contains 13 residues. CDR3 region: CASSFDRNQPQHF. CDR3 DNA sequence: TGTGCCAGCAGCTTTGACAGGAATCAGCCCCAGCATTTT.

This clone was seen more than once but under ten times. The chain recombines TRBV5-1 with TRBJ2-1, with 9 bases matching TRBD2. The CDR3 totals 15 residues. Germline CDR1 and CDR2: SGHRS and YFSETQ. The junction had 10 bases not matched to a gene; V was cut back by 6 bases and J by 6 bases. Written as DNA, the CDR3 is TGCGCCAGCACCACAGGGACTAGCCTTTTCAATGAGCAGTTCTTC. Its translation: CASTTGTSLFNEQFF.

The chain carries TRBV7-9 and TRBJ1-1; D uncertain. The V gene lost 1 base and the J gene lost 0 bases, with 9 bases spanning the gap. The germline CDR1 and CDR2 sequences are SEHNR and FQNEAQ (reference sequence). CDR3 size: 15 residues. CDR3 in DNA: TGTGCCAGCAGCTTAGGCACAGCCGTGAACACTGAAGCTTTCTTT. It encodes CASSLGTAVNTEAFF.